These 5 T cell receptor beta chains came from one sample sequenced in a study of T-cell memory formation after mild COVID-19. From the 5' RACE reads, TCRdb called clonotypes with MiXCR, one entry per CDR3 protein. The sample lists 100,000 to 150,000 distinct CDR3 sequences, approximately 17% occurring once. What was sequenced was PBMCs or a T cell subset sorted from them (not recorded which). The receptors were gathered from a man aged 18 to 30 who had mild COVID-19 (a few samples of this study predate the infection). Cell type and time point are not known.

This clonotype showed up just a few times. The rearrangement uses TRBV12-3 or TRBV12-4 and TRBJ2-5; D gene unclear. V was clipped by 2 bases and J by 10 bases, with 11 bases between them. The CDR3 covers 12 residues. The CDR3 loop is CASSLTQLDQYF. In DNA form, the CDR3 reads TGTGCCAGCAGTTTAACCCAATTGGACCAGTACTTC.

The V call is TRBV5-1, the J call TRBJ2-2; no clear D. Germline CDR1 reads SGHRS; CDR2 reads YFSETQ. The V end was cut by 0 bases, the J end by 6 bases, with 12 bases between. CDR3 size: 15 residues. The CDR3 DNA reads as TGCGCCAGCAGCTTGGTGCATCCGCCGGCCGGGGAGCTGTTTTTT. Translating it yields CASSLVHPPAGELFF.

Only a few counts were recorded for this clonotype. The J gene is TRBJ2-2, the V gene TRBV27; 9 positions match TRBD1. Per the germline V gene, CDR1 is MNHEY and CDR2 is SMNVEV (reference sequence). V gave up 2 bases and J gave up 2 bases; unmatched junction bases: 3. This CDR3 contains 16 residues. CDR3 protein: CASSLRDRVNTGELFF. CDR3 bases: TGTGCCAGCAGTTTAAGGGACAGGGTAAACACCGGGGAGCTGTTTTTT.

This clonotype was seen a handful of times. V gene TRBV18 combines with J gene TRBJ2-3, with D perhaps matching TRBD1 or TRBD2 (6 bases each). This CDR3 is 13 amino acids long. CDR1 KGHSH and CDR2 LQKENI come from the germline V gene. The ends were cut back, 2 bases at V and 6 bases at J, with 9 bases in the middle. The CDR3: CASSPTGADTQYF. As DNA, the CDR3 is TGTGCCAGCTCACCAACGGGGGCCGATACGCAGTATTTT.

This clonotype came up a few times. The gene calls are TRBV20-1 and TRBJ2-5; no reliable D call. Per germline, CDR1 DFQATT and CDR2 SNEGSKA (reference sequence). There are 13 residues in the CDR3. V lost 3 bases to trimming and J lost 2 bases, with 10 bases between them. The chain's CDR3 is CSARAATQETQYF. As DNA, the CDR3 is TGCAGTGCTAGGGCGGCAACTCAAGAGACCCAGTACTTC.